Sequencing of this T cell receptor (beta chain) was carried out in a study of shared clonotypes between healthy human individuals. The germline V and J ends were trimmed by 5 bases and 4 bases, with 12 bases remaining between them. Per germline, CDR1 SEHNR and CDR2 FQNEAQ (reference sequence). This CDR3 has 13 residues. Study outcomes and limitations: The generation probabilities recorded for non-shared clonotypes fell below those of clonotypes shared by all four donors. Naive subsets generally had larger estimated richness than memory subsets.

Of note for this clone: As yet, its antigen is unknown. Other DNA sequences in this sample translate to the same CDR3.

Naive CD8 cells lacked CD45RO, underwent positive selection for CCR7 and left out terminally differentiated effector memory CD45RA+ cells. About 33,000 T cell genomes (around 0.2 ug DNA) went into each sorted-subset replicate. In the original workflow: Because ImmunoSEQ provided only junction sequences with no quality scores, the filtering differed. Method: immunoSEQ multiplex PCR; TCRdb's copy keeps in-frame clones and lacks some. Clone size and the V and J calls come from that table; the DNA yielded D and trimming. This sample has around 1,900,000 clones, with about 93% found just once. The sequence derives from a man between 18 and 35 years old in good health. Some clones in this sample may be carry-over from other donors' samples. This chain links TRBV7-9 with TRBJ2-7, with D perhaps TRBD1 (6 bases). The source material was naive CD8+ T cells from PBMCs. The CDR3 nucleotides are TGTGCCAGCAGCCCCGGACAGTCGTACGAGCAGTACTTC. The encoded protein is CASSPGQSYEQYF.